The 30 T cell receptor beta chains below were found in one sample sequenced in a study of shared T cell receptors in the human thymus. TCRdb keeps only in-frame clones here, not all; method: immunoSEQ multiplex PCR. The sample records more than 550,000 clones, 70% to 90% being singletons. The same sample was also used in a study of human thymus T cells.

The sample comprised thymocytes. The receptors originated from a boy in the first two years of life with a congenital heart defect.

This chain uses TRBV7-6 with TRBJ2-7; D may be TRBD2 (6 bases). This CDR3 contains 17 residues. Trimming took off 0 bases at V and 1 base at J, with 16 bases between the two ends. Germline V lookup: CDR1 SGHVS, CDR2 FNYEAQ. The CDR3: CASSLARDEEGSYEQYF. For the CDR3, the DNA is TGTGCCAGCAGCTTAGCGCGGGACGAGGAGGGTTCCTACGAGCAGTACTTC.

This sequence joins TRBV7-8 and TRBJ1-2; 10 bases map to TRBD1. Per the germline V gene, CDR1 is SGHVS and CDR2 is FQNEAQ. This CDR3 is built from 14 residues. With 5 bases clipped from V and 6 bases from J, the junction kept 6 bases outside the gene matches. This CDR3 reads CASSGRDRGHGYTF. For the CDR3, the DNA is TGTGCCAGCAGCGGCCGGGACAGGGGCCATGGCTACACCTTC.

The chain has TRBV15 and TRBJ2-3; 8 bases align to TRBD2. Looked up from germline, CDR1 is LNHNV and CDR2 is YYDKDF (reference sequence). The CDR3 totals 17 residues. V lost 0 bases and J lost 0; bases outside the gene matches: 5. DNA of the CDR3: TGTGCCACCAGCAGAGATCTCCCTAGCGGGAGCACAGATACGCAGTATTTT. This sequence encodes CATSRDLPSGSTDTQYF.

V is TRBV29-1 and J is TRBJ1-2; 7 bases are shared with TRBD1. V trimming: 0 bases; J trimming: 4 bases; junction bases outside the gene matches: 8. There are 15 residues in the CDR3. Germline CDR1 SQVTM, CDR2 ANQGSEA. CDR3 bases: TGCAGCGTTGAAGATCGAACAGGGGTAGGCTATGGCTACACCTTC. It translates to CSVEDRTGVGYGYTF.

This chain connects TRBV30 to TRBJ2-1; 8 positions agree with TRBD2. With 2 bases clipped from V and 0 bases from J, the junction kept 12 bases outside the gene matches. The CDR3 is made up of 18 amino acids. Germline CDR1 is GTSNPN and CDR2 is SVGIG (reference sequence). CDR3 DNA: TGTGCCTGGAGTAGTGGTCTAGCGGGCATTAGCTCCTACAATGAGCAGTTCTTC. Translating it yields CAWSSGLAGISSYNEQFF.

This sequence joins TRBV5-8 and TRBJ2-7, with 9 bases that match TRBD1. CDR1 and CDR2 from the germline V gene are SGHTS and YDEGEE. The CDR3 has 14 amino acids. The trim removed 4 bases at V and 3 bases at J, leaving 5 bases unmatched. CDR3 coding DNA: TGTGCCAGCAGCAACCGGGACAGGGTCTACGAGCAGTACTTC. Its protein is CASSNRDRVYEQYF.

The table lists this clone with a few counts. The V call is TRBV18, the J call TRBJ1-1; TRBD1 matches at 7 bases. Germline values: CDR1 KGHSH, CDR2 LQKENI. V dropped 3 bases and J dropped 3; count of bases not matched to a gene: 16. This CDR3 has 18 amino acids. CDR3 DNA sequence: TGTGCCAGCTCACCTATTTACCAGAGATACCAGGGGGACACTGAAGCTTTCTTT. It specifies CASSPIYQRYQGDTEAFF.

CDR3 residues: CASSYSRVYEQYF. CDR3 nucleotide sequence: TGTGCCAGCAGTTACAGCAGGGTCTACGAGCAGTACTTC. The chain is built from TRBV6-5 and TRBJ2-7, with TRBD1 as a possible D gene (5 bases). Trimming cost V 2 bases and J 3 bases, with 8 bases left between them. The CDR3 loop spans 13 amino acids. Germline V gene sequence: CDR1 MNHEY, CDR2 SVGAGI.

In its sample, this clone was seen a few times. The gene calls are TRBV11-2 and TRBJ2-3; D may be TRBD1 (6 bases). This CDR3 has 14 amino acids. The V gene's germline CDR1 is SGHAT and CDR2 FQNNGV. Between the trimmed V and J ends, which lost 7 bases and 2 bases, there was a span of 13 bases. CDR3 DNA sequence: TGTGCCAGCATCGCCGGGACACCCACAGATACGCAGTATTTT. This sequence encodes CASIAGTPTDTQYF.

This clone was picked up one time. The chain carries TRBV5-1 and TRBJ2-2, with 11 bases identical to TRBD1. Germline-derived CDR1 and CDR2 are SGHRS and YFSETQ. The CDR3 runs to 19 residues. V trimming: 3 bases; J trimming: 7 bases; junction bases outside the gene matches: 17. The CDR3 protein is CASSSTREDRGRGCGELFF. The CDR3 nucleotides are TGCGCCAGCAGCTCGACTCGAGAGGACAGGGGGCGCGGGTGCGGGGAGCTGTTTTTT.

The J gene is TRBJ1-1, the V gene TRBV15; TRBD1 matches at 9 bases. Unmatched junction bases numbered 9, after V lost 5 bases and J lost 5 bases. The germline V gene encodes CDR1 LNHNV and CDR2 YYDKDF (reference sequence). The CDR3 consists of 15 residues. CDR3 residues: CATSLPYRGPTEAFF. The CDR3 DNA sequence: TGTGCCACCAGCCTGCCATACAGGGGGCCGACTGAAGCTTTCTTT.

The chain couples TRBV13 to TRBJ1-2; D is unresolved. Germline CDR1 reads PRHDT; CDR2 reads FYEKMQ (reference sequence). CDR3 length: 12 amino acids. V lost 1 base and J lost 8, with 8 bases in between. The CDR3 loop reads CASSLAGGGYTF. Written as DNA, the CDR3 is TGTGCCAGCAGCTTAGCTGGAGGCGGCTACACCTTC.

Details on this clone: Other DNA sequences in this sample translate to the same CDR3. The V call is TRBV4-3, the J call TRBJ2-3; D may be TRBD2 (6 bases). The length of the CDR3 is 15 residues. Germline values: CDR1 LGHNA, CDR2 YSLEER. Trimming stripped 1 base from V and 4 bases from J, with 12 bases between. The CDR3 DNA sequence: TGCGCCAGCAGCCAAGCGCGGGGCGGCGCAGATACGCAGTATTTT. Its translation is CASSQARGGADTQYF.

Worth noting for this clone: This sample includes further DNA sequences coding for the same CDR3. The chain combines TRBV9 with TRBJ2-3; 7 bases fit TRBD2. The junction had 2 bases not matched to a gene; V was cut back by 3 bases and J by 1 base. The CDR3 runs to 14 residues. Germline CDR1 reads SGDLS; CDR2 reads YYNGEE. CDR3 loop: CASSASGGTDTQYF. As DNA, the CDR3 is TGTGCCAGCAGCGCCAGCGGGGGCACAGATACGCAGTATTTT.

This chain uses TRBV14 with TRBJ2-7; 8 bases align to TRBD2. The CDR3 spans 19 residues. Germline loops: CDR1 SGHDN, CDR2 FVKESK. V dropped 3 bases and J dropped 0; count of bases not matched to a gene: 16. CDR3 sequence: CASSHRGGILAEISYEQYF. CDR3 nucleotide sequence: TGTGCCAGCAGCCATCGGGGGGGAATCCTAGCGGAGATCTCCTACGAGCAGTACTTC.

This clone was counted between two and nine times. The genes are TRBV29-1 and TRBJ2-3; D remains ambiguous. This CDR3 spans 11 amino acids. Trimming pared 3 bases from V and 3 bases from J, leaving 4 bases between. Germline V gene lookup returns CDR1 SQVTM and CDR2 ANQGSEA. The CDR3 DNA follows: TGCAGCGTTGACGTTACAGATACGCAGTATTTT. It yields the protein CSVDVTDTQYF.

There are a few counts of this clone. The sample contains more than one DNA sequence encoding this CDR3. The chain joins TRBV4-3 to TRBJ1-3; D remains unclear. This CDR3 has 15 amino acids. Germline V gene lookup returns CDR1 LGHNA and CDR2 YSLEER. The germline V and J ends were trimmed by 0 bases and 0 bases, with 6 bases remaining between them. CDR3 in amino acids: CASSQDRGSGNTIYF. In DNA form, the CDR3 reads TGCGCCAGCAGCCAAGATCGAGGCTCTGGAAACACCATATATTTT.

The J gene is TRBJ1-4, the V gene TRBV5-1; 9 bases align to TRBD1. Germline trimming cut 4 bases from V and 7 bases from J; bases unmatched to any gene: 11. CDR1 SGHRS and CDR2 YFSETQ come from the germline V gene. There are 16 residues in the CDR3. CDR3 loop: CASSESPGQGSEKLFF. The DNA of the CDR3 is TGCGCCAGCAGCGAATCCCCGGGACAGGGTAGTGAAAAACTGTTTTTT.

The chain has TRBV2 and TRBJ2-4; 12 bases are shared with TRBD1. The CDR3 is 22 residues long. The V gene's germline CDR1 is SNHLY and CDR2 FYNNEI. J was trimmed by 0 bases and V by 8 bases; bases with no gene match: 23. CDR3 sequence (DNA): TGTGCCAGCTTTGTCCCGGGACAGGGGGCGCGGAAGCCCCGAGGAGCCAAAAACATTCAGTACTTC. Its protein product is CASFVPGQGARKPRGAKNIQYF.

The CDR3 region is CASRWTPNSPLHF. As DNA, the CDR3 is TGTGCCAGCAGATGGACACCTAATTCACCCCTCCACTTT. This chain joins TRBV2 and TRBJ1-6; a weak D match, TRBD1 (5 bases). From germline, CDR1 is SNHLY and CDR2 FYNNEI. The CDR3 loop spans 13 amino acids. Between the trimmed V and J ends, which lost 6 bases and 6 bases, there was a span of 9 bases. The entire variable domain, with the rest obtained from reference TRBV2 and TRBJ1-6, is as follows: EPEVTQTPSHQVTQMGQEVILRCVPISNHLYFYWYRQILGQKVEFLVSFYNNEISEKSEIFDDQFSVERPDGSNFTLKIRSTKLEDSAMYFCASRWTPNSPLHFGNGTRLTVT.

The rearrangement links TRBV27 to TRBJ2-1; the match to TRBD2 covers 7 bases. Germline V gives CDR1 MNHEY, CDR2 SMNVEV (reference sequence). The CDR3 length is 16 residues. The V gene end was trimmed by 1 base and the J gene end by 0 bases; junction bases not matched to a gene: 3. CDR3 loop: CASSLWGGSSYNEQFF. The CDR3 nucleotides are TGTGCCAGCAGTTTATGGGGGGGGAGCTCCTACAATGAGCAGTTCTTC.

This rearrangement joins TRBV2 to TRBJ2-3; 16 bases fit TRBD2. This CDR3 region has 17 residues. CDR1 is SNHLY, CDR2 FYNNEI, per germline. V gave up 10 bases and J gave up 2 bases; unmatched junction bases: 9. DNA of the CDR3: TGTGCCACCGAACCGGGACTAGCGGGAGGGCCCACAGATACGCAGTATTTT. Translating gives CATEPGLAGGPTDTQYF.

V and J are TRBV12-5 and TRBJ1-2; TRBD1 is a possible D gene (6 bases). V shed 5 bases and J shed 10 bases, with 26 bases lying between them. The CDR3 contains 16 residues. Germline CDR1 and CDR2: LGHNT and FRNRAP. The CDR3 here is CASGLNPTGTIFNYTF. For the CDR3, the DNA is TGTGCTAGTGGTCTAAACCCCACAGGGACGATTTTTAACTACACCTTC.

The chain recombines TRBV6-6 with TRBJ2-7; TRBD1 is a possible D gene (5 bases). Per the germline V gene, CDR1 is MNHNY and CDR2 is SVGAGI (reference sequence). V was cut by 5 bases and J by 3 bases, with 14 bases left in between. The CDR3 is made up of 14 amino acids. The CDR3 sequence: CASSTTQECYEQYF. The DNA for the CDR3 is TGTGCCAGCAGTACCACACAGGAGTGCTACGAGCAGTACTTC.

The chain uses TRBV7-9 and TRBJ2-7; no definite D call. Germline V gene data show CDR1 as SEHNR and CDR2 as FQNEAQ (reference sequence). This CDR3 has 15 amino acids. The V and J ends lost 5 bases and 0 bases respectively, with 14 bases between them. CDR3 amino acids: CASSPHSSPSYEQYF. The CDR3 DNA is TGTGCCAGCAGCCCACACAGTTCTCCCTCCTACGAGCAGTACTTC.

The V call is TRBV28, the J call TRBJ2-7; 7 bases align to TRBD2. V dropped 3 bases and J dropped 2; count of bases not matched to a gene: 13. The CDR3 contains 17 residues. Germline assignment: CDR1 MDHEN and CDR2 SYDVKM. Written as DNA, the CDR3 is TGTGCCAGCAGTTTGGGCTCGTTTGGGGGGAGGGCCTACGAGCAGTACTTC. Its translation: CASSLGSFGGRAYEQYF.

V gene TRBV29-1 combines with J gene TRBJ2-2, with D unresolved. Germline V gene lookup returns CDR1 SQVTM and CDR2 ANQGSEA. The V and J ends lost 1 base and 5 bases respectively, with 8 bases between them. The CDR3 sequence is 13 residues long. CDR3 DNA: TGCAGCGTTGAAGCAGATACGACCGGGGAGCTGTTTTTT. Translation: CSVEADTTGELFF.

A word on this clone: The sample contains more than one DNA sequence encoding this CDR3. This sequence joins TRBV5-5 and TRBJ1-4; 11 positions match TRBD1. Germline assignment: CDR1 SGHKS and CDR2 YYEKEE (reference sequence). CDR3 length: 15 residues. V was pared by 4 bases and J by 7 bases, with 6 bases of the junction left unmatched. Written as DNA, the CDR3 is TGTGCCAGCAGCAGCTCCGGGACAGGGGGTGAAAAACTGTTTTTT. This encodes CASSSSGTGGEKLFF.

The V gene is TRBV4-3, the J gene TRBJ1-1; the D is unclear. CDR3 length: 13 amino acids. Germline-derived CDR1 and CDR2 are LGHNA and YSLEER. Trimming took 2 bases from V and 4 from J, leaving 8 bases between them. CDR3 residues: CASSQKEGTEAFF. DNA of the CDR3: TGCGCCAGCAGCCAAAAGGAGGGCACTGAAGCTTTCTTT.

The V call is TRBV28, the J call TRBJ2-5; D possibly corresponds to TRBD1 (6 bases). The CDR3 runs 15 residues. The germline V gene has CDR1 MDHEN and CDR2 SYDVKM. V shed 5 bases and J shed 5 bases, with 18 bases lying between them. The CDR3, as DNA: TGTGCCAGCAGTCCGGTACAGGGCGAAAGGGAGACCCAGTACTTC. Translating gives CASSPVQGERETQYF.